The 16 T cell receptor beta chains presented below share a single source sample, sequenced in a study of T cell responses to AZD1222 COVID-19 vaccine. Measured with immunoSEQ multiplex PCR; TCRdb has only the in-frame clones, and not every one. This sample has approximately 140,000 clones, with more than 85% found just once. Sequenced material: peripheral blood, taken 28 days after the second AZD1222 dose. These receptors were obtained from an adult who received the AZD1222 COVID-19 vaccine.

V is TRBV11-2 and J is TRBJ1-3; D is undetermined. CDR3 length: 13 residues. V lost 3 bases, J lost 1 base, and 4 bases lay in between. Germline CDR1 is SGHAT and CDR2 is FQNNGV. CDR3 bases: TGTGCCAGCAGCTTCGGATCTGGAAACACCATATATTTT. Amino acid sequence: CASSFGSGNTIYF.

CDR3 DNA sequence: TGTGCCAGCAGCTTCCATCCGGGCCCCTGGGAGCAGTACTTC. Its translation: CASSFHPGPWEQYF. This chain links TRBV11-2 with TRBJ2-7; D remains unclear. CDR3 length equals 14 residues. The V end lost 3 bases, the J end lost 7 bases, and 16 bases lay between the germline ends. Germline CDR1 and CDR2: SGHAT and FQNNGV.

The rearrangement uses TRBV3-1 (or the pseudogene TRBV3-2) and TRBJ1-1, with a weak D call TRBD1 (6 bases). CDR1 is LGHDT and CDR2 is YNNKEL in the germline V gene (reference sequence). The V gene lost 4 bases and the J gene lost 3 bases, with 12 bases spanning the gap. The CDR3 contains 14 residues. CDR3 protein: CASSPGEGDTEAFF. The CDR3 DNA is TGTGCCAGCAGCCCGGGTGAGGGGGACACTGAAGCTTTCTTT.

The count of this clone is one. The chain combines TRBV27 with TRBJ2-4; D possibly corresponds to TRBD2 (6 bases). V dropped 4 bases and J dropped 0 bases, with 10 bases sitting between them. Germline values: CDR1 MNHEY, CDR2 SMNVEV (reference sequence). The CDR3 loop spans 15 amino acids. The CDR3 loop is CASSWAGTAKNIQYF. CDR3 nucleotides: TGTGCCAGCAGTTGGGCGGGGACAGCCAAAAACATTCAGTACTTC.

V and J are TRBV11-2 and TRBJ2-1; D gene uncertain. CDR3 size: 13 residues. The germline V and J ends were trimmed by 1 base and 5 bases, with 6 bases remaining between them. CDR1 and CDR2 from the germline V gene are SGHAT and FQNNGV. CDR3 DNA sequence: TGTGCCAGCAGCTTAGGGTTTGACAATGAGCAGTTCTTC. Amino acid sequence: CASSLGFDNEQFF.

V gene TRBV18 combines with J gene TRBJ1-4; D is uncertain. V lost 2 bases to trimming and J lost 7 bases, with 11 bases between them. Germline assignment: CDR1 KGHSH and CDR2 LQKENI. There are 14 residues in the CDR3. The CDR3 sequence is CASSPAGLGEKLFF. Here the CDR3 DNA reads TGTGCCAGCTCACCAGCTGGGTTAGGTGAAAAACTGTTTTTT.

This chain joins TRBV7-3 and TRBJ2-1; D unresolved. Trimming shortened V by 3 bases and J by 9 bases, and 6 bases separated the two germline ends. CDR1 is SGHTA and CDR2 is FQGTGA in the germline V gene. This CDR3 has 11 amino acids. The CDR3 loop reads CASSFGSEQFF. CDR3 DNA: TGTGCCAGCAGCTTCGGAAGTGAGCAGTTCTTC.

The chain recombines TRBV19 with TRBJ1-2, with no clear D. Trimming took off 3 bases at V and 0 bases at J, with 8 bases between the two ends. Germline V gene lookup returns CDR1 LNHDA and CDR2 SQIVND (reference sequence). This CDR3 comprises 14 residues. The DNA of the CDR3 is TGTGCCAGTAGTATCAGTCAGTCTAACTATGGCTACACCTTC. It yields the protein CASSISQSNYGYTF.

The gene calls are TRBV18 and TRBJ2-7; maybe TRBD2 (5 bases). V lost 3 bases and J 1 base, leaving 16 bases between the germline ends. Germline assignment: CDR1 KGHSH and CDR2 LQKENI. The length of the CDR3 is 16 residues. The CDR3 sequence is CASSPSSLGSSYEQYF. CDR3 bases: TGTGCCAGCTCACCTTCTAGCCTGGGTAGTTCCTACGAGCAGTACTTC.

The chain employs TRBV6-5 and TRBJ2-1; the D gene is possibly TRBD1 (6 bases). V was cut by 8 bases and J by 4 bases, with 12 bases left in between. Per germline, CDR1 MNHEY and CDR2 SVGAGI. There are 13 residues in the CDR3. This CDR3 reads CASYRVGYNEQFF. Here the CDR3 DNA reads TGTGCCAGCTACAGGGTTGGATACAATGAGCAGTTCTTC.

This clone was picked up one time. This chain joins TRBV7-9 and TRBJ2-2; D is ambiguous. The CDR3 is 12 residues long. The germline CDR1 and CDR2 sequences are SEHNR and FQNEAQ (reference sequence). V was trimmed by 5 bases and J by 4 bases, leaving 5 bases between them. As DNA, the CDR3 is TGTGCCAGCAGCCAAGGCACCGGGGAGCTGTTTTTT. Its translation: CASSQGTGELFF.

The J gene is TRBJ1-5, the V gene TRBV15; possibly TRBD1 for D (5 bases). Trimming stripped 9 bases from V and 3 bases from J, with 12 bases between. The length of the CDR3 is 13 residues. Looked up from germline, CDR1 is LNHNV and CDR2 is YYDKDF (reference sequence). This chain's CDR3 is CATAGAINQPQHF. CDR3 bases: TGTGCCACGGCTGGGGCGATCAATCAGCCCCAGCATTTT.

The chain carries TRBV4-3 and TRBJ2-7; D is uncertain. V was trimmed by 0 bases and J by 0 bases, leaving 15 bases between them. Germline assignment: CDR1 LGHNA and CDR2 YSLEER. The length of the CDR3 is 17 residues. The CDR3 spells CASSQEGVRFTSYEQYF. The CDR3, as DNA: TGCGCCAGCAGCCAAGAAGGTGTGAGGTTCACCTCCTACGAGCAGTACTTC.

The rearrangement joins TRBV28 to TRBJ1-1, with 9 positions matching TRBD1. The germline CDR1 and CDR2 sequences are MDHEN and SYDVKM. V shed 0 bases, J shed 1 base, and the junction held 6 bases outside the gene matches. The CDR3 spans 17 residues. The CDR3 DNA follows: TGTGCCAGCAGTTTATGGGGACAGGGCGTGGGGAACACTGAAGCTTTCTTT. This sequence encodes CASSLWGQGVGNTEAFF.

The CDR3 DNA sequence: TGTGCCAGCAGCGTAGAGGCTAGCGGGAGCATTCTAGATACGCAGTATTTT. Translated: CASSVEASGSILDTQYF. This chain connects TRBV9 to TRBJ2-3; TRBD2 aligns across 10 bases. CDR1 is SGDLS, CDR2 YYNGEE, per germline. Unmatched junction bases numbered 9, after V lost 0 bases and J lost 5 bases. CDR3 length: 17 residues.

This clone was seen just once. In DNA, the CDR3 is TGCGCCAGCAGCCAAGATAACGGGCTAGCGGGAGCTAGGAATGAGCAGTTCTTC. It codes for CASSQDNGLAGARNEQFF. The chain is built from TRBV4-1 and TRBJ2-1, with 10 positions matching TRBD2. The CDR3 is 18 amino acids. J lost 7 bases, V lost 0 bases, and 12 bases had no gene match. From germline, CDR1 is MGHRA and CDR2 YSYEKL.